This T cell receptor (beta chain) came from a study of Graves' ophthalmopathy and Graves' hyperthyroidism. Study-wide context: Peripheral blood sampling occurred at initial diagnosis, before any treatment.

In this sample, this clonotype turned up many times. Its antigen remains unidentified. Amplification targeted the TCR beta CDR3 regions, with RNA transcripts as the source material. HTBI primers served in a first-round RT-PCR, which a second-round multiplex PCR followed. TCRdb passed the multiplex PCR reads through MiXCR, listing each CDR3 protein once. This repertoire shows some 400,000 distinct CDR3 sequences, approximately 20% found once; its top ten account for around 1.4%. Findings and caveats of the study: Ophthalmopathy cases were distinguished from stable hyperthyroidism by a 13-signature model, reaching 85% to 90% sensitivity and around 80% specificity. As the model predicted ophthalmopathy progression, it achieved a sensitivity of about 71% and a specificity of about 78%. Among expanded thyroid clonotypes above 0.001 frequency, most also occurred in blood.

The ends lost 5 bases at V and 5 bases at J; junction bases unmatched: 6. Germline values: CDR1 SGHTA, CDR2 FQGNSA. CDR3 length equals 14 residues. The chain recombines TRBV7-2 with TRBJ2-7; 10 nucleotides agree with TRBD2. Sequences were obtained from peripheral blood. This sequence was found in a woman younger than 30 with Graves' ophthalmopathy. The CDR3: CASSPGLAFDEQYF. DNA for the CDR3: TGTGCCAGCAGCCCGGGACTAGCGTTCGACGAGCAGTACTTC.